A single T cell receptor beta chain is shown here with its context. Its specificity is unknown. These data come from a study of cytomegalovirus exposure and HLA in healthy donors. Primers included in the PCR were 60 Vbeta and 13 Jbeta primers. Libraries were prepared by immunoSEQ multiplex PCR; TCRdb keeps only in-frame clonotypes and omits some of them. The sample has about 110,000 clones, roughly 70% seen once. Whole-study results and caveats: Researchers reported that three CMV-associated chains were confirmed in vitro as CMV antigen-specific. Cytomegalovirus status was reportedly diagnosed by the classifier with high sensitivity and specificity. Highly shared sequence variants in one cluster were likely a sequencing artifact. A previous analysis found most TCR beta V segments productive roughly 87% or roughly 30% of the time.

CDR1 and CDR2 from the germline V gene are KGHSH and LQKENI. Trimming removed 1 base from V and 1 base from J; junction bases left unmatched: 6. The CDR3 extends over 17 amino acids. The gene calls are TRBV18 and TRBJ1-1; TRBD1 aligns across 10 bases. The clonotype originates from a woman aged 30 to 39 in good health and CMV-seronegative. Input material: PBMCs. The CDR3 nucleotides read TGTGCCAGCTCACCACAGAGGACAGGGGGATGGAACACTGAAGCTTTCTTT. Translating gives CASSPQRTGGWNTEAFF.